The entry that follows covers one T cell receptor (beta chain) sequence. The source of the sample is a study of blood T cell repertoires in COVID-19. Study-level information: Sites in the United States, Italy and Spain provided acute and convalescent COVID-19 samples. The analysed material was cDNA or gDNA that came from T cells, B-cell-depleted T cells, or PBMCs.

This CDR3 contains 16 residues. V was clipped by 4 bases and J by 6 bases; unmatched bases: 10. CDR1 is MNHEY and CDR2 is SVGEGT in the germline V gene. Authors' processing steps: Amplification with reference gene primers provided the estimates of nucleated cell counts. Repertoires were generated with immunoSEQ multiplex PCR, while TCRdb's copy carries only in-frame clones and drops some. V and J calls and clone size come straight from that table; D and trimming were deduced from the DNA. The repertoire holds about 44,000 clones, with around 82% as singletons. The genes are TRBV6-2 or TRBV6-3 and TRBJ2-1; TRBD2 matches 9 bases. The receptor was isolated from a woman between 70 and 85 years old with acute or convalescent COVID-19. The material sequenced was peripheral blood. As DNA, the CDR3 is TGTGCCAGCAGTTTCCCGATAGCGGGGGCCCGCAATGAGCAGTTCTTC. Translating gives CASSFPIAGARNEQFF.